This TCR beta chain derives from a study of human CD8 memory T cell subsets. The CDR3 is made up of 17 amino acids. CDR1 is PRHDT, CDR2 FYEKMQ, per germline (reference sequence). TCR beta libraries were made by UMI-labeled 5' RACE. TCRdb re-called the 5' RACE reads; one entry per CDR3 protein, DNA not given. This sample lists 4,500 to 5,500 distinct CDR3 sequences; its ten largest clones have around 19%. This chain connects TRBV13 to TRBJ2-1; TCRdb selects TRBD2, and the lack of DNA leaves this call unchecked. The TCR was taken from a human donor in good health. Input material: CD8+ T cells from PBMCs. This chain's CDR3 is CASTPAGGESSYNEQFF.